Below, 18 T cell receptor beta chains from the same sample are listed, as sequenced in a study of T cell responses to AZD1222 COVID-19 vaccine. Assay used: immunoSEQ multiplex PCR; TCRdb lists only in-frame clones, some missing. The sample gives about 170,000 clones, roughly 92% of which show up once; around 1.5% is in the top ten. Sample: peripheral blood, taken on day 0 of AZD1222 vaccination. These receptor sequences come from an adult in good health.

The chain has TRBV5-4 and TRBJ2-1; a weak D match, TRBD2 (5 bases). The germline gives CDR1 SGHNT, CDR2 YYREEE (reference sequence). The germline V and J ends were trimmed by 4 bases and 0 bases, with 14 bases remaining between them. CDR3 length: 16 amino acids. CDR3 protein: CASSRQAASSYNEQFF. For the CDR3, the DNA is TGTGCCAGCAGCCGTCAAGCGGCTAGCTCCTACAATGAGCAGTTCTTC.

The V call is TRBV19, the J call TRBJ2-2, with D possibly matching TRBD1 (6 bases). Germline V CDR1 and CDR2: LNHDA, SQIVND (reference sequence). V lost 7 bases and J lost 2, with 14 bases in between. The CDR3 loop spans 15 amino acids. CDR3 sequence (DNA): TGTGCCAGTACCGTCAGCAGGGGAAACACCGGGGAGCTGTTTTTT. It codes for CASTVSRGNTGELFF.

This clone was seen only once. The chain carries TRBV4-1 and TRBJ2-7; TRBD1 aligns across 7 bases. Trimming cost V 3 bases and J 7 bases; bases outside gene matches: 9. CDR3 length: 14 amino acids. Germline lookup yields CDR1 MGHRA and CDR2 YSYEKL. The CDR3 nucleotides read TGCGCCAGCAGCCACGGACAGGTCCTTGGGGAGCAGTACTTC. Amino acid sequence: CASSHGQVLGEQYF.

The CDR3 DNA is TGTGCCAGCAGTTTATCGGCGAACACTGAAGCTTTCTTT. This sequence encodes CASSLSANTEAFF. The chain has TRBV27 and TRBJ1-1; unclear D gene. Between the trimmed V and J ends, which lost 0 bases and 1 base, there was a span of 3 bases. Germline CDR1 reads MNHEY; CDR2 reads SMNVEV (reference sequence). The CDR3 is 13 residues long.

A few counts support this clone. The V call is TRBV7-2, the J call TRBJ2-3, with TRBD2 matching 11 bases. V lost 0 bases, J lost 0 bases, and 5 bases stayed unmatched. The germline CDR1 and CDR2 sequences are SGHTA and FQGNSA. This CDR3 is 18 amino acids long. The CDR3 coding sequence is TGTGCCAGCAGCTTAGCGCCTTGGACTAGCGGGAGCACAGATACGCAGTATTTT. Translation: CASSLAPWTSGSTDTQYF.

The chain carries TRBV2 and TRBJ2-7; 7 bases line up with TRBD1. The CDR3 has 14 residues. Trimming removed 4 bases from V and 6 bases from J; junction bases left unmatched: 9. Germline-derived CDR1 and CDR2 are SNHLY and FYNNEI. CDR3 bases: TGTGCCAGCAGTGCCGACAGGGAAATAAGCGAGCAGTACTTC. The encoded protein is CASSADREISEQYF.

The rearrangement links TRBV3-1 (or the pseudogene TRBV3-2) to TRBJ2-3; 7 bases agree with TRBD1. V dropped 6 bases and J dropped 2; count of bases not matched to a gene: 8. The CDR3 runs 15 residues. Germline CDR1 is LGHDT and CDR2 is YNNKEL (reference sequence). The CDR3, as DNA: TGTGCCAGCAGTCTTTACAGGGGCCACACAGATACGCAGTATTTT. This encodes CASSLYRGHTDTQYF.

This clone has a handful of counts. This chain joins TRBV7-2 and TRBJ2-2; D is unresolved. From germline, CDR1 is SGHTA and CDR2 FQGNSA. There are 14 residues in the CDR3. With 1 base removed from V and 4 bases from J, the gap between germline ends came to 7 bases. This CDR3 reads CASSLGGSTGELFF. DNA for the CDR3: TGTGCCAGCAGCTTAGGGGGTTCCACCGGGGAGCTGTTTTTT.

The rearrangement links TRBV29-1 to TRBJ1-4; D unresolved. Trimming cost V 0 bases and J 3 bases, with 11 bases left between them. Germline V gene sequence: CDR1 SQVTM, CDR2 ANQGSEA. The CDR3 runs to 15 residues. In DNA form, the CDR3 reads TGCAGCGTTGAAGATGTGGCAGGCCCTAATGAAAAACTGTTTTTT. As protein: CSVEDVAGPNEKLFF. Using reference TRBV29-1 and TRBJ1-4 for the parts outside the CDR3, the full variable domain is SAVISQKPSRDICQRGTSLTIQCQVDSQVTMMFWYRQQPGQSLTLIATANQGSEATYESGFVIDKFPISRPNLTFSTLTVSNMSPEDSSIYLCSVEDVAGPNEKLFFGSGTQLSVL.

CDR3 nucleotide sequence: TGTGCCAGCAGTTCATGGGACACCATATATTTT. It codes for CASSSWDTIYF. This chain joins TRBV12-3 or TRBV12-4 and TRBJ1-3; no definite D call. Between the trimmed V and J ends, which lost 4 bases and 8 bases, there was a span of 6 bases. CDR3 size: 11 residues.

CDR3 DNA: TGCGCCAGCAGCTTGGAAAGGGCGGGCTATGGCTACACCTTC. This encodes CASSLERAGYGYTF. The J gene is TRBJ1-2, the V gene TRBV5-1; no reliable D call. The CDR3 has 14 amino acids. The ends were cut back, 0 bases at V and 4 bases at J, with 10 bases in the middle. Per the germline V gene, CDR1 is SGHRS and CDR2 is YFSETQ.

Concerning this clone: An end of the junction does not agree with germline; a read error may underlie this. This rearrangement joins TRBV27 to TRBJ2-3, with D perhaps TRBD2 (5 bases). CDR1 MNHEY and CDR2 SMNVEV come from the germline V gene (reference sequence). The CDR3 covers 16 residues. The CDR3 loop reads CASSLSTGSSTDTQYF. The DNA of the CDR3 is TGTGCCAGCAGTCTATCCACGGGGTCTAGCACAGATACGCAGTATTTT.

The chain joins TRBV3-1 (or the pseudogene TRBV3-2) to TRBJ2-7; D uncertain. The CDR3 consists of 12 residues. Germline-derived CDR1 and CDR2 are LGHDT and YNNKEL (reference sequence). V dropped 8 bases and J dropped 3 bases, with 11 bases sitting between them. The CDR3 bases are TGTGCCAGCGCGAGCAGGAGCTACGAGCAGTACTTC. Translating gives CASASRSYEQYF.

The chain employs TRBV2 and TRBJ2-7, with 8 positions matching TRBD1. The CDR3 has 14 residues. V was clipped by 4 bases and J by 0 bases; unmatched bases: 2. The V gene's germline CDR1 is SNHLY and CDR2 FYNNEI. CDR3 bases: TGTGCCAGCAGTGTCGGACAGGGCTCCTACGAGCAGTACTTC. It codes for CASSVGQGSYEQYF.

This chain joins TRBV27 and TRBJ2-7; 8 bases agree with TRBD2. The germline gives CDR1 MNHEY, CDR2 SMNVEV (reference sequence). With 4 bases clipped from V and 1 base from J, the junction kept 6 bases outside the gene matches. The CDR3 is 15 amino acids. The chain's CDR3 is CASSWGLGSSYEQYF. The CDR3 DNA is TGTGCCAGCAGTTGGGGACTAGGATCGTCCTACGAGCAGTACTTC.

J is TRBJ2-2 and V is TRBV7-9, with D possibly being TRBD1 (5 bases). Per the germline V gene, CDR1 is SEHNR and CDR2 is FQNEAQ (reference sequence). V was shortened by 5 bases and J by 1 base, with 14 bases between the two germline ends. CDR3 length: 16 amino acids. DNA for the CDR3: TGTGCCAGCAGCCCCATCCAGGGCTTGAACACCGGGGAGCTGTTTTTT. Encoded protein: CASSPIQGLNTGELFF.

CDR3 in DNA: TGTGCCAGCAGCCCCCAGGTCGAAGCTTTCTTT. Translation gives CASSPQVEAFF. The chain links TRBV7-9 to TRBJ1-1; D is undetermined. The V gene's germline CDR1 is SEHNR and CDR2 FQNEAQ (reference sequence). This CDR3 contains 11 residues. V was trimmed by 5 bases and J by 8 bases, leaving 9 bases between them.

The rearrangement joins TRBV4-3 to TRBJ2-3; 8 positions match TRBD2. This CDR3 is built from 15 residues. Germline V lookup: CDR1 LGHNA, CDR2 YSLEER. Trimming took 0 bases from V and 6 from J; bases not matched to a gene: 5. CDR3 residues: CASSQDPGGVDTQYF. The CDR3 region has the DNA TGCGCCAGCAGCCAAGATCCGGGGGGGGTTGATACGCAGTATTTT.